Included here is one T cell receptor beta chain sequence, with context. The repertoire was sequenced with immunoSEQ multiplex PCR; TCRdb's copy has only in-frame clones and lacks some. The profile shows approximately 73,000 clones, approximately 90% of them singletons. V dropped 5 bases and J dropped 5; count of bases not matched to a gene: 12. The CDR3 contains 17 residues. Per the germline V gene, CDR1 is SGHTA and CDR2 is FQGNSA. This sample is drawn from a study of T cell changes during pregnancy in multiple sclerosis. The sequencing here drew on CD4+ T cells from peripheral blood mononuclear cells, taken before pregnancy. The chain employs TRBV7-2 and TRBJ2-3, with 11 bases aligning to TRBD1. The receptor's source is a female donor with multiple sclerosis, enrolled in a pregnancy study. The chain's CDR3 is CASSPGQGAPWLDTQYF. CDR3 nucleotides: TGTGCCAGCAGCCCCGGACAGGGGGCACCCTGGTTAGATACGCAGTATTTT.